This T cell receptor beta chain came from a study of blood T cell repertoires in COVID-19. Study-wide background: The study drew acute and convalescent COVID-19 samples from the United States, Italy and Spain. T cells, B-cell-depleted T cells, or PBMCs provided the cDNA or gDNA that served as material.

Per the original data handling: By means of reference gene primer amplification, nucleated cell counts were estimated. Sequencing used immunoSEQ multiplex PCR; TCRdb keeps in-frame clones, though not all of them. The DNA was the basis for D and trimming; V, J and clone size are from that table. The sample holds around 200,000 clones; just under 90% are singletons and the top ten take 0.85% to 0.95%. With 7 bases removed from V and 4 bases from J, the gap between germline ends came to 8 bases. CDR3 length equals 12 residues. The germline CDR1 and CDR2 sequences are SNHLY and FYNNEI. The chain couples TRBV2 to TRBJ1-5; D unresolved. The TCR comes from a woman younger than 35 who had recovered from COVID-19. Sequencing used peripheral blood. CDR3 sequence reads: CASMRPNQPQHF. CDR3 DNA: TGTGCCAGCATGAGGCCGAATCAGCCCCAGCATTTT.